Following are 21 T cell receptor beta chains from one sample sequenced in a study of cytomegalovirus exposure and HLA in healthy donors. PCR was performed using 60 Vbeta and 13 Jbeta primers. Sequencing was performed with immunoSEQ multiplex PCR; in TCRdb, only in-frame clones are kept and a portion is missing. The table has 55,000 to 80,000 clones, 65% to 70% seen once; the top ten hold less than 25%. The source material was PBMCs. Receptors were obtained from a man aged 40-49 years in good health and CMV-seropositive.

This clone turned up a few times. Other DNA sequences within the sample encode an identical CDR3. The chain joins TRBV28 to TRBJ1-2, with D uncertain. The V and J ends lost 3 bases and 5 bases respectively, with 7 bases between them. CDR3 length equals 12 residues. Germline V gene lookup returns CDR1 MDHEN and CDR2 SYDVKM. The CDR3 region is CASSLGGYGYTF. DNA of the CDR3: TGTGCCAGCAGTTTGGGCGGGTATGGCTACACCTTC.

This chain links TRBV19 with TRBJ2-3; TRBD2 matches 8 bases. The germline V gene encodes CDR1 LNHDA and CDR2 SQIVND (reference sequence). There are 15 residues in the CDR3. J lost 3 bases, V lost 2 bases, and 4 bases had no gene match. The CDR3 region is CASSIYGGATDTQYF. In DNA, the CDR3 is TGTGCCAGTAGTATATACGGGGGGGCGACAGATACGCAGTATTTT.

This sequence joins TRBV28 and TRBJ2-2; TRBD1 aligns across 7 bases. There are 14 residues in the CDR3. V lost 6 bases and J lost 7; bases outside the gene matches: 8. In germline, CDR1 is MDHEN, CDR2 SYDVKM. The CDR3 here is CASRRQGFGGELFF. DNA for the CDR3: TGTGCCAGCAGAAGACAGGGTTTCGGCGGGGAGCTGTTTTTT.

As to this clone: Other DNA sequences in the same sample also yield this CDR3. This chain uses TRBV5-6 with TRBJ1-2, with 9 bases aligning to TRBD1. The germline V gene encodes CDR1 SGHDT and CDR2 YYEEEE. The CDR3 is 15 residues long. The ends lost 2 bases at V and 4 bases at J; junction bases unmatched: 6. CDR3 sequence (DNA): TGTGCCAGCAGCTTACCGGGACAGGGAGCCTATGGCTACACCTTC. It specifies CASSLPGQGAYGYTF.

This chain links TRBV10-2 with TRBJ2-1, with a possible D match to TRBD1 (5 bases). CDR1 and CDR2 (germline): WSHSY, SAAADI. This CDR3 is 14 amino acids long. V lost 8 bases to trimming and J lost 2 bases, with 13 bases between them. CDR3 loop: CASGATTAYNEQFF. The CDR3 DNA is TGCGCCAGCGGGGCAACAACGGCCTACAATGAGCAGTTCTTC.

V and J are TRBV28 and TRBJ2-1, with TRBD1 matching 11 bases. This CDR3 has 15 residues. Trimming removed 6 bases from V and 7 bases from J; junction bases left unmatched: 8. Germline CDR1 reads MDHEN; CDR2 reads SYDVKM. CDR3 DNA: TGTGCCAGCAGGGGGACAGGGGGAACGTCGAATGAGCAGTTCTTC. Encoded protein: CASRGTGGTSNEQFF.

The sample holds a few counts of this clone. V and J are TRBV7-8 and TRBJ2-3; 9 bases line up with TRBD1. J was trimmed by 2 bases and V by 6 bases; bases with no gene match: 6. This CDR3 has 15 residues. CDR1 is SGHVS, CDR2 FQNEAQ, per germline. CDR3 protein: CASSLYRGPTDTQYF. The CDR3 coding sequence is TGTGCCAGCAGTCTATACAGGGGGCCCACAGATACGCAGTATTTT. The full variable domain, in which reference TRBV7-8 and TRBJ2-3 provide the parts outside the CDR3, is GAGVSQSPRYKVAKRGQDVALRCDPISGHVSLFWYQQALGQGPEFLTYFQNEAQLDKSGLPSDRFFAERPEGSVSTLKIQRTQQEDSAVYLCASSLYRGPTDTQYFGPGTRLTVL.

The gene calls are TRBV5-1 and TRBJ1-5, with TRBD1 matching over 9 bases. V shed 5 bases and J 4 bases; nucleotides not matched to a gene: 7. Germline-derived CDR1 and CDR2 are SGHRS and YFSETQ. There are 15 residues in the CDR3. This CDR3 is CASSLGQGPNQPQHF. The CDR3 DNA is TGCGCCAGCAGTCTGGGACAGGGCCCTAATCAGCCCCAGCATTTT. Filled out from reference TRBV5-1 and TRBJ1-5, the complete variable domain reads KAGVTQTPRYLIKTRGQQVTLSCSPISGHRSVSWYQQTPGQGLQFLFEYFSETQRNKGNFPGRFSGRQFSNSRSEMNVSTLELGDSALYLCASSLGQGPNQPQHFGDGTRLSIL.

This clone came up a few times. Here the CDR3 reads CAWSVQGGNGYTF. The CDR3 DNA sequence: TGTGCCTGGAGTGTACAAGGGGGAAATGGCTACACCTTC. J is TRBJ1-2 and V is TRBV30, with D tentatively TRBD1 (6 bases). CDR3 length: 13 amino acids. From germline, CDR1 is GTSNPN and CDR2 SVGIG (reference sequence). Trimming pared 0 bases from V and 6 bases from J, leaving 11 bases between.

The V and J genes are TRBV5-1 and TRBJ2-7, with D possibly TRBD1 on 6 matching bases. The germline V gene encodes CDR1 SGHRS and CDR2 YFSETQ. The CDR3 covers 14 residues. V was cut by 0 bases and J by 6 bases, with 13 bases left in between. The DNA for the CDR3 is TGCGCCAGCAGCTTGGGGCAGGGGAATGTCGAGCAGTACTTC. It yields the protein CASSLGQGNVEQYF.

This chain joins TRBV28 and TRBJ1-1; D gene unclear. V lost 7 bases, J lost 4 bases, and 10 bases lay in between. Germline V gene sequence: CDR1 MDHEN, CDR2 SYDVKM. The CDR3 runs to 12 residues. This CDR3 reads CASTPAGTEAFF. Written as DNA, the CDR3 is TGTGCCAGCACTCCGGCGGGCACTGAAGCTTTCTTT.

This chain links TRBV6-1 with TRBJ1-6; possibly TRBD1 for D (5 bases). Trimming shortened V by 2 bases and J by 10 bases, and 18 bases separated the two germline ends. The CDR3 is 16 residues long. CDR1 is MNHNS and CDR2 is SASEGT in the germline V gene. CDR3 loop: CASSERGLISGSPLHF. DNA for the CDR3: TGTGCCAGCAGTGAAAGGGGACTTATTTCCGGATCACCCCTCCACTTT.

This chain uses TRBV27 with TRBJ1-1, with D tentatively TRBD1 (6 bases). In germline, CDR1 is MNHEY, CDR2 SMNVEV (reference sequence). The germline V and J ends were trimmed by 1 base and 5 bases, with 14 bases remaining between them. The CDR3 is 15 amino acids. The CDR3 loop is CASSLWVGARTEAFF. Written as DNA, the CDR3 is TGTGCCAGCAGTTTATGGGTGGGGGCGCGAACTGAAGCTTTCTTT.

In this sample, this clone turned up once. The chain employs TRBV7-6 and TRBJ2-7, with 8 bases lining up with TRBD2. The junction had 11 bases not matched to a gene; V was cut back by 0 bases and J by 7 bases. Germline V gives CDR1 SGHVS, CDR2 FNYEAQ. This CDR3 comprises 16 residues. The CDR3 nucleotides read TGTGCCAGCAGCTTAGCGGTGGCGGGGGGACCCTGGGAGCAGTACTTC. Translation: CASSLAVAGGPWEQYF. Full variable domain (missing parts from reference TRBV7-6 and TRBJ2-7): GAGVSQSPRYKVTKRGQDVALRCDPISGHVSLYWYRQALGQGPEFLTYFNYEAQQDKSGLPNDRFSAERPEGSISTLTIQRTEQRDSAMYRCASSLAVAGGPWEQYFGPGTRLTVT.

This clone was seen just once. V is TRBV25-1 and J is TRBJ2-5, with D tentatively TRBD2 (5 bases). CDR3 length: 15 residues. Germline-derived CDR1 and CDR2 are MGHDK and SYGVNS. V gave up 4 bases and J gave up 0 bases, with 12 bases separating them. The CDR3 DNA is TGTGCCAGCAGTGTAGGACTCTTCGACCAAGAGACCCAGTACTTC. This codes for CASSVGLFDQETQYF.

The chain is built from TRBV9 and TRBJ2-5; 10 positions match TRBD1. Germline V gene lookup returns CDR1 SGDLS and CDR2 YYNGEE. The CDR3 is 16 residues long. The J segment lost 0 bases and the V segment lost 3 bases, leaving 5 bases of the junction unmatched. CDR3 amino acids: CASSGGQGGYQETQYF. The CDR3 DNA follows: TGTGCCAGCAGCGGTGGACAGGGGGGGTACCAAGAGACCCAGTACTTC.

The V and J genes are TRBV30 and TRBJ2-1; TRBD2 agrees at 10 bases. From germline, CDR1 is GTSNPN and CDR2 SVGIG (reference sequence). The CDR3 length is 13 residues. V lost 4 bases, J lost 7 bases, and 4 bases stayed unmatched. This CDR3 is CAWIASGSNEQFF. CDR3 DNA: TGTGCCTGGATCGCTAGCGGGAGTAATGAGCAGTTCTTC.

The V and J genes are TRBV6-6 and TRBJ2-3; 11 bases line up with TRBD2. CDR1 is MNHNY, CDR2 SVGAGI, per germline (reference sequence). Trimming at V came to 7 bases and at J to 6 bases, leaving 6 bases not matched to a gene. CDR3 length equals 14 residues. CDR3 region: CASMNSGGADTQYF. The DNA for the CDR3 is TGTGCCAGCATGAATAGCGGGGGGGCGGATACGCAGTATTTT.

The chain recombines TRBV6-1 with TRBJ2-3, with TRBD2 identical over 10 bases. V trimming: 10 bases; J trimming: 0 bases; junction bases outside the gene matches: 7. CDR1 MNHNS and CDR2 SASEGT come from the germline V gene. The CDR3 spans 15 residues. The CDR3 loop is CAIGASGGSTDTQYF. CDR3 in DNA: TGTGCCATCGGGGCTAGCGGGGGTAGCACAGATACGCAGTATTTT.

A single count supports this clone. The rearrangement uses TRBV5-1 and TRBJ2-3; possible D gene TRBD2, 6 bases. CDR1 SGHRS and CDR2 YFSETQ come from the germline V gene. Trimming pared 3 bases from V and 2 bases from J, leaving 13 bases between. The CDR3 consists of 15 residues. Here the CDR3 reads CASSYRGWDTDTQYF. The DNA of the CDR3 is TGCGCCAGCAGCTACCGGGGGTGGGACACAGATACGCAGTATTTT.

V and J are TRBV19 and TRBJ1-2, with 8 bases aligning to TRBD1. The germline V gene encodes CDR1 LNHDA and CDR2 SQIVND (reference sequence). The CDR3 consists of 13 residues. The J segment lost 5 bases and the V segment lost 3 bases, leaving 2 bases of the junction unmatched. The CDR3 reads CASSIGQGYGYTF. CDR3 coding DNA: TGTGCCAGTAGTATCGGACAGGGATATGGCTACACCTTC.